Shown below are 22 T cell receptor beta chains from a single sample sequenced in a study of PD-1 blockade in classical Hodgkin lymphoma (dated by TCRdb to 2020 to 2022). The method was the immunoSEQ multiplex PCR assay. As stored in TCRdb, this immuneACCESS dataset retains in-frame rearrangements with V and J assigned. A fraction of the clones does not appear; measured against another copy, unresolved V genes explain less than half of the discrepancy, and the remainder lacks a known reason. In all, the sample holds about 40,000 clones, and 85% to 90% of those were seen once. Approximately 9.1% of the sample goes to the ten largest clones. The time point label corresponds to: cycle 1 day 1 (C1D1), immediately before nivolumab initiation. Every trial patient had relapsed after autologous stem cell transplantation, and cohorts A, B and C differed in prior brentuximab vedotin exposure. The sequencing used peripheral blood mononuclear cells (PBMCs), collected at baseline. The receptors shown here come from a human donor with classical Hodgkin lymphoma.

Concerning this clone itself: One junction end does not reproduce the germline sequence, and a read error may be involved. The chain links TRBV27 to TRBJ1-1; TRBD1 might be the D (6 bases). The CDR3 covers 16 residues. CDR1 and CDR2 (germline): MNHEY, SMNVEV (reference sequence). CDR3 residues: CASSLNSGQMNSEAFF. The DNA of the CDR3 is TGTGCCAGCAGTTTAAATTCAGGACAGATGAACTCTGAAGCTTTCTTT.

J is TRBJ2-2 and V is TRBV9; no firm D call. V was clipped by 4 bases and J by 0 bases, with 4 bases between them. The CDR3 sequence is 13 residues long. In germline, CDR1 is SGDLS, CDR2 YYNGEE. The CDR3 DNA sequence: TGTGCCAGCAGCCCCCCGAACACCGGGGAGCTGTTTTTT. Protein product: CASSPPNTGELFF.

This clone is medium-sized in the sample. The chain links TRBV6-1 to TRBJ2-7; TRBD1 or TRBD2 may be the D gene (5 bases each). Trimming removed 7 bases from V and 4 bases from J, with 14 bases in between. Germline V gives CDR1 MNHNS, CDR2 SASEGT. CDR3 length: 13 amino acids. The DNA for the CDR3 is TGTGCCAGCACTGAGGGGCCCTATTACGAGCAGTACTTC. Translating it yields CASTEGPYYEQYF.

This chain joins TRBV7-9 and TRBJ2-1; no reliable D call. CDR3 length: 12 residues. V lost 5 bases and J 3 bases, leaving 5 bases between the germline ends. The germline V gene has CDR1 SEHNR and CDR2 FQNEAQ (reference sequence). This chain's CDR3 is CASSLDYNEQFF. CDR3 DNA: TGTGCCAGCAGCCTTGACTACAATGAGCAGTTCTTC.

The chain couples TRBV28 to TRBJ2-1; no reliable D call. Germline assignment: CDR1 MDHEN and CDR2 SYDVKM. V was pared by 3 bases and J by 7 bases, with 7 bases between. CDR3 length equals 12 residues. CDR3 nucleotides: TGTGCCAGCAGTTTGAACGAGAATGAGCAGTTCTTC. Its protein product is CASSLNENEQFF.

V gene TRBV6-5 combines with J gene TRBJ1-3; tentative D call: TRBD1 (6 bases). Trimming took 5 bases from V and 3 from J, leaving 8 bases between them. This CDR3 is built from 13 residues. Looked up from germline, CDR1 is MNHEY and CDR2 is SVGAGI. CDR3 in DNA: TGTGCCAGCAGTCAGGGGCTTGGAAACACCATATATTTT. Amino acid sequence: CASSQGLGNTIYF.

This rearrangement joins TRBV6-1 to TRBJ1-2; TRBD1 agrees at 8 bases. With 7 bases clipped from V and 4 bases from J, the junction kept 11 bases outside the gene matches. CDR3 length: 15 residues. Per germline, CDR1 MNHNS and CDR2 SASEGT. The CDR3 DNA reads TGTGCCAGCATTAACTCAGGGGGCGCTGGCTATGGCTACACCTTC. This gives the protein CASINSGGAGYGYTF.

This rearrangement joins TRBV7-2 to TRBJ2-1; 7 bases are shared with TRBD2. The J segment lost 9 bases and the V segment lost 0 bases, leaving 11 bases of the junction unmatched. CDR3 size: 16 residues. Germline assignment: CDR1 SGHTA and CDR2 FQGNSA. Here the CDR3 reads CASSLASGTIMGEQFF. In DNA, the CDR3 is TGTGCCAGCAGCTTAGCGTCTGGGACTATCATGGGTGAGCAGTTCTTC.

The CDR3 here is CASSFETGKYTDTQYF. DNA of the CDR3: TGTGCCAGCAGTTTCGAAACAGGGAAATACACAGATACGCAGTATTTT. This chain links TRBV27 with TRBJ2-3, with D possibly TRBD1 on 6 matching bases. This CDR3 has 16 residues. Trimming took off 3 bases at V and 2 bases at J, with 15 bases between the two ends. Germline CDR1 and CDR2: MNHEY and SMNVEV (reference sequence).

The chain is built from TRBV25-1 and TRBJ2-7; D may be TRBD1 or TRBD2 (5 bases each). Per germline, CDR1 MGHDK and CDR2 SYGVNS. V lost 3 bases and J 0 bases, leaving 12 bases between the germline ends. The length of the CDR3 is 15 residues. CDR3 region: CASSDLAGSSYEQYF. The CDR3 DNA follows: TGTGCCAGCAGTGACTTGGCAGGGAGCTCCTACGAGCAGTACTTC.

This chain joins TRBV9 and TRBJ2-5, with TRBD1 matching 8 bases. The CDR3 is 13 amino acids. V trimming: 5 bases; J trimming: 4 bases; junction bases outside the gene matches: 4. Germline values: CDR1 SGDLS, CDR2 YYNGEE. The CDR3 region has the DNA TGTGCCAGCAGTCGACAGGGGCGAGAGACCCAGTACTTC. Its protein product is CASSRQGRETQYF.

This chain connects TRBV5-8 to TRBJ1-4, with D unresolved. The length of the CDR3 is 14 residues. From germline, CDR1 is SGHTS and CDR2 YDEGEE. The ends were cut back, 0 bases at V and 2 bases at J, with 5 bases in the middle. CDR3 sequence reads: CASSLGSTNEKLFF. CDR3 nucleotide sequence: TGTGCCAGCAGCTTGGGTTCCACTAATGAAAAACTGTTTTTT.

The V and J genes are TRBV6-5 and TRBJ2-7, with a possible D match to TRBD1 (6 bases). V shed 5 bases and J shed 2 bases, with 10 bases lying between them. The CDR3 has 13 amino acids. Germline V CDR1 and CDR2: MNHEY, SVGAGI. This CDR3 is CASSDDRTYEQYF. The CDR3, as DNA: TGTGCCAGCAGTGACGACAGGACCTACGAGCAGTACTTC.

The rearrangement links TRBV5-4 to TRBJ1-2, with D possibly being TRBD1 (6 bases). The CDR3 has 14 residues. The ends were cut back, 0 bases at V and 4 bases at J, with 10 bases in the middle. Germline CDR1 is SGHNT and CDR2 is YYREEE (reference sequence). The CDR3 coding sequence is TGTGCCAGCAGCTTGGCAGGGGTTTTCTATGGCTACACCTTC. Translating it yields CASSLAGVFYGYTF.

V gene TRBV11-2 combines with J gene TRBJ2-2, with a weak D call TRBD1 (5 bases). The V gene lost 5 bases and the J gene lost 1 base, with 11 bases spanning the gap. Germline lookup yields CDR1 SGHAT and CDR2 FQNNGV. This CDR3 region has 15 residues. The CDR3 DNA sequence: TGTGCCAGCAGCAGACAAGACAGGAACACCGGGGAGCTGTTTTTT. Its protein product is CASSRQDRNTGELFF. Combining the CDR3 with reference TRBV11-2 and TRBJ2-2 gives the whole variable domain EAGVAQSPRYKIIEKRQSVAFWCNPISGHATLYWYQQILGQGPKLLIQFQNNGVVDDSQLPKDRFSAERLKGVDSTLKIQPAKLEDSAVYLCASSRQDRNTGELFFGEGSRLTVL.

The table lists this clone with a count of one. The V gene is TRBV4-2, the J gene TRBJ2-7, with 16 bases that match TRBD2. J gave up 5 bases and V 5 bases, and 3 bases lay outside the gene matches. The CDR3 spans 15 residues. Germline V gene sequence: CDR1 LGHNA, CDR2 YNFKEQ. As DNA, the CDR3 is TGTGCCAGCAGCACGGGACTAGCGGGAGGGCACGAGCAGTACTTC. It specifies CASSTGLAGGHEQYF.

This clone was found a few times. The rearrangement uses TRBV6-1 and TRBJ2-7; D ambiguous. This CDR3 contains 12 residues. The germline gives CDR1 MNHNS, CDR2 SASEGT. V was trimmed by 1 base and J by 4 bases, leaving 5 bases between them. The CDR3 loop reads CASSEGRYEQYF. The DNA for the CDR3 is TGTGCCAGCAGTGAAGGTCGGTACGAGCAGTACTTC.

The chain employs TRBV2 and TRBJ1-1, with 7 bases aligning to TRBD1. This CDR3 contains 16 residues. Trimming at V came to 5 bases and at J to 3 bases, leaving 12 bases not matched to a gene. Per the germline V gene, CDR1 is SNHLY and CDR2 is FYNNEI. In DNA form, the CDR3 reads TGTGCCAGCAGTCCGATCCCTCGACAGGGTCACACTGAAGCTTTCTTT. This gives the protein CASSPIPRQGHTEAFF.

The chain joins TRBV27 to TRBJ2-2; D possibly matches TRBD1 or TRBD2 (5 bases each). V lost 2 bases to trimming and J lost 0 bases, with 16 bases between them. Germline V gives CDR1 MNHEY, CDR2 SMNVEV (reference sequence). The CDR3 runs 18 residues. The CDR3 is CASSLGGPGRSNTGELFF. DNA for the CDR3: TGTGCCAGCAGTTTAGGGGGACCGGGACGGTCGAACACCGGGGAGCTGTTTTTT.

The chain uses TRBV27 and TRBJ2-5; 7 bases match TRBD1. Trimming took 5 bases from V and 4 from J; bases not matched to a gene: 7. The germline CDR1 and CDR2 sequences are MNHEY and SMNVEV (reference sequence). The CDR3 consists of 14 residues. The CDR3 nucleotides read TGTGCCAGCAGTAAAGACAGGGTAGGAGAGACCCAGTACTTC. It codes for CASSKDRVGETQYF.

This chain links TRBV7-2 with TRBJ2-7; D gene unclear. CDR1 is SGHTA, CDR2 FQGNSA, per germline. The ends were cut back, 3 bases at V and 3 bases at J, with 6 bases in the middle. This CDR3 comprises 12 residues. CDR3 residues: CASSLDVYEQYF. CDR3 DNA sequence: TGTGCCAGCAGCTTGGACGTCTACGAGCAGTACTTC.

This clone turned up a few times. The V gene is TRBV9, the J gene TRBJ1-2; 10 bases match TRBD1. In germline, CDR1 is SGDLS, CDR2 YYNGEE. V dropped 3 bases and J dropped 2; count of bases not matched to a gene: 4. The CDR3 length is 15 residues. This CDR3 is CASSALGQGNYGYTF. CDR3 bases: TGTGCCAGCAGCGCCTTGGGACAGGGGAACTATGGCTACACCTTC.